Below are 27 T cell receptor beta chains sequenced from a single sample in a study of shared clonotypes between healthy human individuals (dated by TCRdb to the early 2020s). Library construction relied on the immunoSEQ multiplex PCR assay. TCRdb stores this immuneACCESS table with in-frame sequences only. Part of the clones is absent; in the studies checked, under half of the shortfall reflects unresolved V genes, and no reason is known for the rest. In all, the sample holds some 1 million clones, and about 74% of those were seen once. The top ten clonotypes cover over 1.3% of the sample. The sequencing input was memory CD4+ T cells sorted from blood. Per the publication, the cell subset or site label means: CD45RA-negative fraction. Source of these receptors: a man aged 18 to 30 in good health.

This clone was observed a few times. The chain is built from TRBV7-9 and TRBJ1-4; the D is unclear. Trimming stripped 3 bases from V and 0 bases from J, with 8 bases between. The CDR3 is 15 residues long. Per the germline V gene, CDR1 is SEHNR and CDR2 is FQNEAQ (reference sequence). CDR3 region: CASSFRGSTNEKLFF. The CDR3 bases are TGTGCCAGCAGCTTCCGGGGATCAACTAATGAAAAACTGTTTTTT. The whole variable domain, filled in from reference TRBV7-9 and TRBJ1-4, reads DTGVSQNPRHKITKRGQNVTFRCDPISEHNRLYWYRQTLGQGPEFLTYFQNEAQLEKSRLLSDRFSAERPKGSFSTLEIQRTEQGDSAMYLCASSFRGSTNEKLFFGSGTQLSVL.

This clone was counted a few times. The sample holds other DNA sequences that translate to the same CDR3. The chain links TRBV30 to TRBJ1-1, with no clear D. The CDR3 loop spans 13 amino acids. Trimming stripped 0 bases from V and 1 base from J, with 6 bases between. Per the germline V gene, CDR1 is GTSNPN and CDR2 is SVGIG (reference sequence). CDR3 region: CAWSVSPNTEAFF. CDR3 nucleotide sequence: TGTGCCTGGAGTGTTTCGCCGAACACTGAAGCTTTCTTT.

This clone was detected only a few times. Other DNA sequences within the sample encode an identical CDR3. The rearrangement links TRBV30 to TRBJ2-2; D is uncertain. CDR3 length: 13 amino acids. Germline-derived CDR1 and CDR2 are GTSNPN and SVGIG (reference sequence). V was clipped by 4 bases and J by 0 bases, with 6 bases between them. The CDR3 nucleotides are TGTGCCTGGACGGGTTCGAACACCGGGGAGCTGTTTTTT. This codes for CAWTGSNTGELFF.

This clone was seen only once. The gene calls are TRBV12-5 and TRBJ2-7; 8 positions agree with TRBD1. Trimming cost V 0 bases and J 3 bases; bases outside gene matches: 7. The CDR3 totals 16 residues. Germline loops: CDR1 LGHNT, CDR2 FRNRAP. Written as DNA, the CDR3 is TGTGCTAGTGGTTTGGTACAGACAGGGGCTAACTACGAGCAGTACTTC. It translates to CASGLVQTGANYEQYF.

This chain links TRBV28 with TRBJ2-2; D is possibly TRBD1 or TRBD2 (6 bases each). Germline V gene sequence: CDR1 MDHEN, CDR2 SYDVKM. The V end was cut by 11 bases, the J end by 4 bases, with 23 bases between. This CDR3 spans 16 amino acids. The DNA of the CDR3 is TGTGCCGCGGCGGGGCAAACCGGGGGCGGCACCGGGGAGCTGTTTTTT. Translated: CAAAGQTGGGTGELFF.

This sequence joins TRBV7-2 and TRBJ1-2, with TRBD1 matching 7 bases. Per germline, CDR1 SGHTA and CDR2 FQGNSA. This CDR3 comprises 15 residues. Germline trimming cut 4 bases from V and 0 bases from J; bases unmatched to any gene: 5. CDR3: CASSSGQLANYGYTF. The CDR3 DNA follows: TGTGCCAGCAGCTCGGGACAGCTGGCTAACTATGGCTACACCTTC.

On this clone itself: Germline is not matched at one junction end, which may reflect a read error. The same CDR3 is also encoded by other DNA sequences in this sample. The V gene is TRBV7-7, the J gene TRBJ2-2; D remains ambiguous. CDR3 length equals 14 residues. CDR1 and CDR2 from the germline V gene are SSHAT and FNYEAQ (reference sequence). The CDR3 here is CASSLSGNTGELFF. The CDR3 DNA is TGTGCTAGCAGCTTATCCGGGAACACCGGGGAGCTGTTTTTT.

This clone was seen a single time. The V and J genes are TRBV20-1 and TRBJ1-3; D possibly corresponds to TRBD1 (5 bases). CDR3 length: 11 amino acids. The germline CDR1 and CDR2 sequences are DFQATT and SNEGSKA (reference sequence). The CDR3 sequence: CSGHSRNTIYF. CDR3 coding DNA: TGCAGCGGACATTCCCGAAACACCATATATTTT.

The gene calls are TRBV19 and TRBJ2-1; TRBD2 matches 8 bases. The CDR3 length is 20 residues. Germline CDR1 LNHDA, CDR2 SQIVND (reference sequence). V was clipped by 0 bases and J by 0 bases; unmatched bases: 13. The CDR3 DNA is TGTGCCAGTAGTATAGAAGGGCCAGGGACTAGTACCAGCTCCTACAATGAGCAGTTCTTC. It translates to CASSIEGPGTSTSSYNEQFF.

This chain connects TRBV6-6 to TRBJ2-3, with a tentative D call TRBD2 (5 bases). The germline gives CDR1 MNHNY, CDR2 SVGAGI (reference sequence). Deletions cut 1 base from V and 0 bases from J, with 8 bases between. There are 15 residues in the CDR3. In DNA form, the CDR3 reads TGTGCCAGCAGTTACTTAGCGTCTAGCACAGATACGCAGTATTTT. It translates to CASSYLASSTDTQYF.

The chain combines TRBV7-2 with TRBJ2-1; TRBD2 aligns across 15 bases. V gave up 0 bases and J gave up 7 bases; unmatched junction bases: 1. The germline V gene has CDR1 SGHTA and CDR2 FQGNSA. The CDR3 extends over 16 amino acids. CDR3 bases: TGTGCCAGCAGCTTAGCCGGGACTAGCGGGAGGAATGAGCAGTTCTTC. Encoded protein: CASSLAGTSGRNEQFF.

This chain connects TRBV4-1 to TRBJ1-6, with D possibly being TRBD1 (6 bases). Between the trimmed V and J ends, which lost 0 bases and 4 bases, there was a span of 7 bases. The V gene's germline CDR1 is MGHRA and CDR2 YSYEKL. The CDR3 extends over 15 amino acids. The CDR3 sequence: CASSQETGYNSPLHF. In nucleotides, the CDR3 is TGCGCCAGCAGCCAAGAAACAGGGTATAATTCACCCCTCCACTTT.

V is TRBV10-3 and J is TRBJ2-5; 7 bases are shared with TRBD2. This CDR3 is built from 15 residues. The ends lost 0 bases at V and 4 bases at J; junction bases unmatched: 5. Germline assignment: CDR1 ENHRY and CDR2 SYGVKD. CDR3 sequence (DNA): TGTGCCATCAGTGAGTCAGGGAGGGGTCGAGAGACCCAGTACTTC. This translates into CAISESGRGRETQYF.

The J gene is TRBJ2-7, the V gene TRBV7-8, with 7 bases identical to TRBD2. CDR1 is SGHVS and CDR2 is FQNEAQ in the germline V gene. CDR3 length: 14 amino acids. The junction had 10 bases not matched to a gene; V was cut back by 5 bases and J by 6 bases. This chain's CDR3 is CASSPRTRSPEQYF. The CDR3 nucleotides read TGTGCCAGCAGCCCGCGGACTAGATCCCCCGAGCAGTACTTC. Drawing the rest from reference TRBV7-8 and TRBJ2-7, the complete variable domain is GAGVSQSPRYKVAKRGQDVALRCDPISGHVSLFWYQQALGQGPEFLTYFQNEAQLDKSGLPSDRFFAERPEGSVSTLKIQRTQQEDSAVYLCASSPRTRSPEQYFGPGTRLTVT.

This clone was counted a single time. This rearrangement joins TRBV7-9 to TRBJ2-1; D call uncertain. CDR3 size: 12 residues. Germline assignment: CDR1 SEHNR and CDR2 FQNEAQ (reference sequence). Trimming shortened V by 3 bases and J by 8 bases, and 8 bases separated the two germline ends. For the CDR3, the DNA is TGTGCCAGCAGCTTGCAGTGGGATGAGCAGTTCTTC. Translating it yields CASSLQWDEQFF.

The chain joins TRBV2 to TRBJ1-4, with 7 bases that match TRBD1. Per germline, CDR1 SNHLY and CDR2 FYNNEI. The CDR3 is 15 amino acids. The junction had 17 bases not matched to a gene; V was cut back by 7 bases and J by 12 bases. The CDR3, as DNA: TGTGCCAGCAACCCCACAGGGGCCCCTGGTACGGAACTGTTTTTT. This encodes CASNPTGAPGTELFF.

The gene calls are TRBV29-1 and TRBJ1-2, with 7 bases identical to TRBD1. The CDR3 extends over 15 amino acids. The V gene's germline CDR1 is SQVTM and CDR2 ANQGSEA. The ends lost 1 base at V and 6 bases at J; junction bases unmatched: 11. The CDR3 spells CSVEGGRGFLDGYTF. In DNA form, the CDR3 reads TGCAGCGTTGAAGGGGGCAGGGGGTTTTTGGATGGCTACACCTTC.

This clone was seen a few times. A much bigger clone sits one base away, suggesting this may be a read error. This chain connects TRBV20-1 to TRBJ2-1; tentatively, D is TRBD1 (5 bases). The CDR3 runs 11 residues. Germline V gives CDR1 DFQATT, CDR2 SNEGSKA (reference sequence). The V and J ends lost 4 bases and 4 bases respectively, with 5 bases between them. The CDR3 sequence: CSANRYNEQFF. The DNA for the CDR3 is TGCAGTGCTAACAGGTACAATGAGCAGTTCTTC.

V is TRBV5-4 and J is TRBJ2-3, with D hard to call. Trimming removed 3 bases from V and 0 bases from J, with 11 bases in between. Germline CDR1 SGHNT, CDR2 YYREEE (reference sequence). This CDR3 region has 15 residues. The CDR3 DNA sequence: TGTGCCAGCAGCTCGGGCCGCCGCAGCACAGATACGCAGTATTTT. It specifies CASSSGRRSTDTQYF.

V is TRBV7-9 and J is TRBJ2-1; D gene uncertain. V shed 3 bases and J shed 7 bases, with 10 bases lying between them. The CDR3 loop spans 13 amino acids. CDR1 and CDR2 from the germline V gene are SEHNR and FQNEAQ (reference sequence). CDR3 amino acids: CASSFDFWNEQFF. The CDR3 DNA sequence: TGTGCCAGCAGCTTTGACTTTTGGAATGAGCAGTTCTTC.

The chain couples TRBV7-2 to TRBJ2-1; the D is unclear. This CDR3 has 8 residues. The V and J ends lost 5 bases and 13 bases respectively, with 3 bases between them. The germline V gene encodes CDR1 SGHTA and CDR2 FQGNSA. This CDR3 is CASSPQFF. In DNA, the CDR3 is TGTGCCAGCAGCCCTCAGTTCTTC.

CDR3 loop: CASSLGGPSVTTGELFF. CDR3 nucleotides: TGCGCCAGCAGCTTGGGCGGGCCTAGCGTGACCACCGGGGAGCTGTTTTTT. J is TRBJ2-2 and V is TRBV5-1; D may be TRBD2 (6 bases). The ends were cut back, 0 bases at V and 4 bases at J, with 16 bases in the middle. Germline loops: CDR1 SGHRS, CDR2 YFSETQ. The CDR3 extends over 17 amino acids.

Only a few counts were recorded for this clone. The chain links TRBV2 to TRBJ2-5, with a weak D call TRBD1 (5 bases). This CDR3 region has 15 residues. Germline CDR1 is SNHLY and CDR2 is FYNNEI. Trimming pared 3 bases from V and 1 base from J, leaving 12 bases between. The chain's CDR3 is CASSEDGAPQETQYF. The CDR3 DNA reads TGTGCCAGCAGTGAGGATGGGGCCCCCCAAGAGACCCAGTACTTC.

The chain carries TRBV6-1 and TRBJ1-3, with D unclear. V lost 11 bases and J 0 bases, leaving 14 bases between the germline ends. Germline V gene data show CDR1 as MNHNS and CDR2 as SASEGT. CDR3 length equals 14 residues. The CDR3 loop reads CALRDGNSGNTIYF. In DNA, the CDR3 is TGTGCCCTCCGGGATGGTAACTCTGGAAACACCATATATTTT.

Note on this clone: The same CDR3 can be traced to other DNA sequences in this sample. The rearrangement uses TRBV2 and TRBJ2-7; D not certain. Trimming left V 8 bases short and J 3 bases short, with 8 bases between. The CDR3 length is 11 residues. Germline values: CDR1 SNHLY, CDR2 FYNNEI. CDR3 residues: CASGLSYEQYF. Written as DNA, the CDR3 is TGTGCCAGCGGGTTGAGCTACGAGCAGTACTTC.

The V gene is TRBV9, the J gene TRBJ2-1; 8 positions agree with TRBD2. The CDR3 spans 19 residues. Unmatched junction bases numbered 20, after V lost 2 bases and J lost 7 bases. Germline assignment: CDR1 SGDLS and CDR2 YYNGEE. CDR3 in amino acids: CASSVDSIRSGGVRNEQFF. In DNA form, the CDR3 reads TGTGCCAGCAGCGTTGATAGTATCCGGAGCGGGGGAGTTCGGAATGAGCAGTTCTTC. Together with reference TRBV9 and TRBJ2-1, the CDR3 gives the full variable domain: DSGVTQTPKHLITATGQRVTLRCSPRSGDLSVYWYQQSLDQGLQFLIQYYNGEERAKGNILERFSAQQFPDLHSELNLSSLELGDSALYFCASSVDSIRSGGVRNEQFFGPGTRLTVL.

V usage is TRBV9 and J usage is TRBJ2-5; 10 bases are shared with TRBD2. The CDR3 runs 15 residues. V gave up 0 bases and J gave up 5 bases; unmatched junction bases: 4. Germline CDR1 reads SGDLS; CDR2 reads YYNGEE. Here the CDR3 reads CASSVEAGGLETQYF. In DNA, the CDR3 is TGTGCCAGCAGCGTAGAAGCGGGGGGGCTGGAGACCCAGTACTTC.